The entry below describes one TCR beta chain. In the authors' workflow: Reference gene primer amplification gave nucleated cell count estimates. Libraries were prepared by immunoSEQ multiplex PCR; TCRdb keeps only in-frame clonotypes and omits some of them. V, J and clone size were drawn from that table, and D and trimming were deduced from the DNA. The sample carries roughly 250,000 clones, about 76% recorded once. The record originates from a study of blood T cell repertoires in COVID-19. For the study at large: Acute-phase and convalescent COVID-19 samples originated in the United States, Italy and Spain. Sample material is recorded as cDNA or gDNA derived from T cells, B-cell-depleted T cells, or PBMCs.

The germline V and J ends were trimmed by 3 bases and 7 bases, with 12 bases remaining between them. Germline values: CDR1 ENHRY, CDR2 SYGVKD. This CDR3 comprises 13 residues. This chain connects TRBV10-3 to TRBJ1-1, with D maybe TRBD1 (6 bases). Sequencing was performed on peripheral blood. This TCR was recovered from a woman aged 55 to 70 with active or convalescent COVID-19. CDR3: CAISDTGMGEAFF. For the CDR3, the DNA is TGTGCCATCAGTGACACAGGGATGGGTGAAGCTTTCTTT.